The 12 T cell receptor beta chains below come from one sample, sequenced in a study of blood T cell repertoires in COVID-19. The table came from immunoSEQ multiplex PCR; TCRdb's copy has only in-frame clones and leaves some out. The profile shows fewer than 300,000 clones, approximately 92% of them singletons. Sequenced material: PBMCs or T cells enriched from blood (not recorded which). All receptors come from a woman in her 30s who had recovered from COVID-19.

The rearrangement joins TRBV12-5 to TRBJ1-1; D unclear. The CDR3 spans 18 residues. Trimming cost V 0 bases and J 3 bases, with 20 bases left between them. Germline CDR1 reads LGHNT; CDR2 reads FRNRAP. DNA for the CDR3: TGTGCTAGTGGTTTGGTACTCCCTCAAGCAGGTCGCGACACTGAAGCTTTCTTT. Protein product: CASGLVLPQAGRDTEAFF. The complete variable domain, with remaining parts taken from reference TRBV12-5 and TRBJ1-1, reads DARVTQTPRHKVTEMGQEVTMRCQPILGHNTVFWYRQTMMQGLELLAYFRNRAPLDDSGMPKDRFSAEMPDATLATLKIQPSEPRDSAVYFCASGLVLPQAGRDTEAFFGQGTRLTVV.

This rearrangement joins TRBV10-1 to TRBJ2-7; 7 bases agree with TRBD1. Losses at the gene ends were 10 bases for V and 4 bases for J; bases not matched to a gene: 25. Germline assignment: CDR1 WNHNN and CDR2 SYGVQD (reference sequence). CDR3 length: 18 residues. This CDR3 reads CATGWPGRTGEWVYEQYF. Here the CDR3 DNA reads TGCGCCACAGGGTGGCCAGGTCGTACAGGGGAATGGGTGTACGAGCAGTACTTC.

The chain links TRBV3-1 (or the pseudogene TRBV3-2) to TRBJ2-1; TRBD2 matches at 8 bases. This CDR3 region has 14 residues. Germline V gives CDR1 LGHDT, CDR2 YNNKEL (reference sequence). Germline trimming cut 5 bases from V and 7 bases from J; bases unmatched to any gene: 7. The CDR3 protein is CASSVLAVRNEQFF. CDR3 DNA: TGTGCCAGCAGCGTACTAGCGGTTAGAAATGAGCAGTTCTTC.

The chain combines TRBV7-3 with TRBJ2-2; 7 bases are shared with TRBD2. Unmatched junction bases numbered 0, after V lost 2 bases and J lost 0 bases. Germline V gene lookup returns CDR1 SGHTA and CDR2 FQGTGA. The CDR3 is 15 residues long. The CDR3, as DNA: TGTGCCAGCAGCTTAGGGAGGGCGAACACCGGGGAGCTGTTTTTT. Amino acids: CASSLGRANTGELFF.

The chain combines TRBV11-2 with TRBJ2-2; 9 nucleotides align to TRBD2. Germline trimming cut 5 bases from V and 6 bases from J; bases unmatched to any gene: 10. CDR3 length: 16 amino acids. Germline V CDR1 and CDR2: SGHAT, FQNNGV. The CDR3 DNA reads TGTGCCAGCAGCACCCCCGGGACTAGCCCGGCCGGGGAGCTGTTTTTT. Residues: CASSTPGTSPAGELFF.

This clone was recorded once. This chain links TRBV6-4 with TRBJ2-2, with TRBD2 as a possible D gene (6 bases). The CDR3 covers 14 residues. Looked up from germline, CDR1 is MRHNA and CDR2 is SNTAGT. V lost 3 bases and J 1 base, leaving 6 bases between the germline ends. The DNA of the CDR3 is TGTGCCAGCAGTGAGCGGGAGAACACCGGGGAGCTGTTTTTT. Residues: CASSERENTGELFF.

The chain employs TRBV9 and TRBJ2-1; 7 bases are a match to TRBD2. Germline CDR1 and CDR2: SGDLS and YYNGEE. This CDR3 has 15 residues. Trimming at V came to 0 bases and at J to 7 bases, leaving 7 bases not matched to a gene. The DNA of the CDR3 is TGTGCCAGCAGCGTAGGCGGGAGCATAAGGAATGAGCAGTTCTTC. As protein: CASSVGGSIRNEQFF.

CDR3 residues: CASSPPGQGVSYEQYF. CDR3 nucleotides: TGTGCCAGCTCACCACCCGGACAGGGGGTCTCCTACGAGCAGTACTTC. The J gene is TRBJ2-7, the V gene TRBV18, with 10 bases lining up with TRBD1. The CDR3 is made up of 16 amino acids. Germline V gene sequence: CDR1 KGHSH, CDR2 LQKENI. Losses at the gene ends were 0 bases for V and 0 bases for J; bases not matched to a gene: 2.

The rearrangement uses TRBV5-1 and TRBJ2-5, with D possibly matching TRBD2 (6 bases). Per germline, CDR1 SGHRS and CDR2 YFSETQ. Trimming took 4 bases from V and 5 from J, leaving 18 bases between them. The CDR3 loop spans 15 amino acids. CDR3 bases: TGCGCCAGCAGCATCGGACCAACCCGGGGGGAGACCCAGTACTTC. Its protein product is CASSIGPTRGETQYF.

The DNA for the CDR3 is TGTGCCAGCAGATCAAGCACAGATACGCAGTATTTT. This codes for CASRSSTDTQYF. This chain links TRBV6-5 with TRBJ2-3; D is undetermined. The CDR3 has 12 amino acids. The V end was cut by 6 bases, the J end by 0 bases, with 4 bases between. CDR1 MNHEY and CDR2 SVGAGI come from the germline V gene.

The chain joins TRBV10-3 to TRBJ2-2; D call uncertain. V dropped 2 bases and J dropped 5 bases, with 6 bases sitting between them. The CDR3 spans 13 residues. Germline CDR1 ENHRY, CDR2 SYGVKD. CDR3 sequence (DNA): TGTGCCATCAGTGAGACTCCTACCGGGGAGCTGTTTTTT. It codes for CAISETPTGELFF.

This chain connects TRBV9 to TRBJ2-1; possible D gene TRBD2, 5 bases. CDR1 is SGDLS, CDR2 YYNGEE, per germline. Trimming took off 0 bases at V and 10 bases at J, with 11 bases between the two ends. The CDR3 consists of 13 residues. As DNA, the CDR3 is TGTGCCAGCAGCGTAGATCTAGCTACGGAGCAGTTCTTC. Protein sequence: CASSVDLATEQFF.